The entry below gives a single T cell receptor beta chain sequence along with its context. Its cognate antigen is unknown. This record comes from a study of shared clonotypes between healthy human individuals. Study outcomes and limitations: Few donors restricted represented genetic and exposure-history diversity.

Germline-derived CDR1 and CDR2 are MGHDK and SYGVNS. CDR3 size: 13 residues. Trimming removed 7 bases from V and 3 bases from J, with 10 bases in between. Generated by immunoSEQ multiplex PCR, the TCRdb table keeps only in-frame clones and is missing some. In the table there are millions of clones, approximately 95% of which are singletons. The rearrangement joins TRBV25-1 to TRBJ1-3; possibly TRBD1 for D (5 bases). Sequenced material: naive CD4+ T cells from PBMCs. The sample's subset: CD45RA+ positively selected. This sequence was found in a man younger than 35 in good health. Some clones in this sample may be carry-over from other donors' samples. The CDR3 bases are TGTGCCAGCAAAAGGGACGGTGGAAACACCATATATTTT. Translating it yields CASKRDGGNTIYF.